Shown below are 28 T cell receptor beta chains from a single sample sequenced in a study of blood T cell repertoires in COVID-19. Measured with immunoSEQ multiplex PCR; TCRdb has only the in-frame clones, and not every one. Of 150,000 or so clones in the sample, approximately 80% were seen once. The sample comprised peripheral blood. The receptor source for this set is a woman between 40 and 55 years old with active or convalescent COVID-19.

The V gene is TRBV24-1, the J gene TRBJ1-1; the D gene is possibly TRBD1 (5 bases). V dropped 2 bases and J dropped 0 bases, with 9 bases sitting between them. The CDR3 spans 15 residues. Germline assignment: CDR1 KGHDR and CDR2 SFDVKD. CDR3 residues: CATSDSRGMNTEAFF. In DNA, the CDR3 is TGTGCCACCAGTGATTCACGGGGGATGAACACTGAAGCTTTCTTT.

The genes are TRBV4-3 and TRBJ2-2; no firm D call. CDR3 length: 14 amino acids. V was cut by 4 bases and J by 5 bases, with 11 bases left in between. Germline CDR1 LGHNA, CDR2 YSLEER. The CDR3 DNA follows: TGCGCCAGCAGCCCTTCAATGAGGACCGGGGAGCTGTTTTTT. Its protein is CASSPSMRTGELFF.

This chain links TRBV2 with TRBJ1-3; D remains ambiguous. V was clipped by 7 bases and J by 5 bases, with 9 bases between them. This CDR3 is built from 12 residues. Per germline, CDR1 SNHLY and CDR2 FYNNEI. The CDR3 DNA is TGTGCCAGCATGCGGGCTAGAAACACCATATATTTT. Protein: CASMRARNTIYF. Full variable domain (rest looked up from reference TRBV2 and TRBJ1-3): EPEVTQTPSHQVTQMGQEVILRCVPISNHLYFYWYRQILGQKVEFLVSFYNNEISEKSEIFDDQFSVERPDGSNFTLKIRSTKLEDSAMYFCASMRARNTIYFGEGSWLTVV.

The genes are TRBV10-3 and TRBJ2-7, with D hard to call. V was clipped by 4 bases and J by 0 bases, with 7 bases between them. The CDR3 totals 13 residues. Germline V lookup: CDR1 ENHRY, CDR2 SYGVKD. The CDR3 DNA is TGTGCCATCAGTGCAGCGAACTCCTACGAGCAGTACTTC. Translation gives CAISAANSYEQYF.

The chain links TRBV7-2 to TRBJ1-4, with a tentative D call TRBD1 (5 bases). Trimming took off 1 base at V and 1 base at J, with 13 bases between the two ends. Germline V gives CDR1 SGHTA, CDR2 FQGNSA. This CDR3 is 17 amino acids long. This CDR3 reads CASSLVRGRGTNEKLFF. In DNA, the CDR3 is TGTGCCAGCAGCTTAGTCCGGGGGAGGGGAACTAATGAAAAACTGTTTTTT.

This clone was seen more than once but under ten times. This chain links TRBV5-5 with TRBJ1-1; D unresolved. There are 16 residues in the CDR3. CDR1 is SGHKS and CDR2 is YYEKEE in the germline V gene (reference sequence). The ends were cut back, 0 bases at V and 3 bases at J, with 15 bases in the middle. The CDR3 nucleotides are TGTGCCAGCAGCTTGGCCTACAGCCTCAAGGACACTGAAGCTTTCTTT. Amino acids: CASSLAYSLKDTEAFF.

V usage is TRBV6-1 and J usage is TRBJ1-5; D not resolved. V was cut by 3 bases and J by 3 bases, with 12 bases left in between. The CDR3 totals 15 residues. Germline CDR1 is MNHNS and CDR2 is SASEGT. DNA of the CDR3: TGTGCCAGCAGTGAGTCGGCAGACTTCAATCAGCCCCAGCATTTT. This gives the protein CASSESADFNQPQHF.

Worth noting for this clone: Mismatch with germline at one junction end may stem from a read error. The chain is built from TRBV19 and TRBJ1-6; D gene unclear. Germline V gene data show CDR1 as LNHDA and CDR2 as SQIVND (reference sequence). CDR3 length: 16 amino acids. The CDR3 DNA reads TGTGCCAGTAGGATAGGAAGGAAGGGAGGTAATTCACCCCTCCACTTT. Translated, it gives CASRIGRKGGNSPLHF.

This clone showed up just once. This chain uses TRBV5-1 with TRBJ2-3; 7 bases map to TRBD2. V gave up 7 bases and J gave up 3 bases; unmatched junction bases: 11. This CDR3 contains 15 residues. CDR1 is SGHRS, CDR2 YFSETQ, per germline. The CDR3 is CASSGGSGVTDTQYF. CDR3 sequence (DNA): TGCGCCAGCTCCGGGGGGTCGGGAGTGACAGATACGCAGTATTTT.

The rearrangement links TRBV3-1 (or the pseudogene TRBV3-2) to TRBJ1-6; possibly TRBD1 for D (6 bases). The CDR3 is 14 amino acids. The germline gives CDR1 LGHDT, CDR2 YNNKEL (reference sequence). Trimming removed 5 bases from V and 6 bases from J, with 11 bases in between. This CDR3 is CASSTGQTNSPLHF. The CDR3 DNA reads as TGTGCCAGCAGCACAGGACAGACTAATTCACCCCTCCACTTT.

This clone was seen just once. The chain couples TRBV6-5 to TRBJ2-7; 10 nucleotides match TRBD1. The V gene's germline CDR1 is MNHEY and CDR2 SVGAGI. The ends lost 6 bases at V and 4 bases at J; junction bases unmatched: 3. CDR3 length: 13 residues. The CDR3 coding sequence is TGTGCCAGCAGAAGACAGGGGGCTTACGAGCAGTACTTC. Translating it yields CASRRQGAYEQYF.

The V gene is TRBV6-5, the J gene TRBJ2-7; D perhaps matches TRBD1 (5 bases). Trimming shortened V by 7 bases and J by 2 bases, and 12 bases separated the two germline ends. The CDR3 contains 13 residues. Germline V gene data show CDR1 as MNHEY and CDR2 as SVGAGI. CDR3 in DNA: TGTGCCAGCATTCCAGGGTGGGCCTACGAGCAGTACTTC. Residues: CASIPGWAYEQYF.

This chain connects TRBV19 to TRBJ1-2, with 9 bases identical to TRBD1. The V segment lost 5 bases and the J segment 4 bases; nucleotides outside the gene matches: 14. The CDR3 length is 17 residues. Germline V lookup: CDR1 LNHDA, CDR2 SQIVND (reference sequence). DNA of the CDR3: TGTGCCAGTAGTTCTCCCAACCCCGGGACAGGGATCTATGGCTACACCTTC. This gives the protein CASSSPNPGTGIYGYTF. The entire variable domain, with the rest obtained from reference TRBV19 and TRBJ1-2, is as follows: DGGITQSPKYLFRKEGQNVTLSCEQNLNHDAMYWYRQDPGQGLRLIYYSQIVNDFQKGDIAEGYSVSREKKESFPLTVTSAQKNPTAFYLCASSSPNPGTGIYGYTFGSGTRLTVV.

The chain joins TRBV7-9 to TRBJ2-7; no reliable D call. Germline CDR1 and CDR2: SEHNR and FQNEAQ (reference sequence). The CDR3 is 14 residues long. Trimming cost V 4 bases and J 2 bases, with 12 bases left between them. In nucleotides, the CDR3 is TGTGCCAGCAGCTCGGCGGCGGCCGCCTACGAGCAGTACTTC. Protein sequence: CASSSAAAAYEQYF. Based on the CDR3 plus reference TRBV7-9 and TRBJ2-7, the full variable domain is DTGVSQNPRHKITKRGQNVTFRCDPISEHNRLYWYRQTLGQGPEFLTYFQNEAQLEKSRLLSDRFSAERPKGSFSTLEIQRTEQGDSAMYLCASSSAAAAYEQYFGPGTRLTVT.

The genes are TRBV7-2 and TRBJ2-3, with 7 bases fitting TRBD2. The CDR3 is made up of 19 amino acids. CDR1 and CDR2 from the germline V gene are SGHTA and FQGNSA. V shed 1 base, J shed 2 bases, and the junction held 15 bases outside the gene matches. For the CDR3, the DNA is TGTGCCAGCAGCTTAGGGGGACTATCCCCGCCCCACGTCACAGATACGCAGTATTTT. Protein sequence: CASSLGGLSPPHVTDTQYF. Drawing the rest from reference TRBV7-2 and TRBJ2-3, the complete variable domain is GAGVSQSPSNKVTEKGKDVELRCDPISGHTALYWYRQSLGQGLEFLIYFQGNSAPDKSGLPSDRFSAERTGGSVSTLTIQRTQQEDSAVYLCASSLGGLSPPHVTDTQYFGPGTRLTVL.

The CDR3 spells CASITDPTNYGYTF. The CDR3, as DNA: TGTGCCAGCATCACAGACCCTACTAACTATGGCTACACCTTC. V gene TRBV2 combines with J gene TRBJ1-2; no firm D call. Germline assignment: CDR1 SNHLY and CDR2 FYNNEI. With 7 bases removed from V and 0 bases from J, the gap between germline ends came to 12 bases. The CDR3 runs to 14 residues.

This sequence joins TRBV7-9 and TRBJ1-2; a weak D match, TRBD1 (5 bases). Trimming left V 2 bases short and J 5 bases short, with 15 bases between. This CDR3 region has 15 residues. Germline V gene data show CDR1 as SEHNR and CDR2 as FQNEAQ (reference sequence). The CDR3 sequence: CASSLQASGGYGYTF. The CDR3 bases are TGTGCCAGCAGCTTACAGGCCAGCGGGGGATATGGCTACACCTTC. The full variable domain, rest sourced from reference TRBV7-9 and TRBJ1-2, is DTGVSQNPRHKITKRGQNVTFRCDPISEHNRLYWYRQTLGQGPEFLTYFQNEAQLEKSRLLSDRFSAERPKGSFSTLEIQRTEQGDSAMYLCASSLQASGGYGYTFGSGTRLTVV.

V is TRBV6-5 and J is TRBJ1-2; 8 bases align to TRBD1. The CDR3 covers 15 residues. Germline lookup yields CDR1 MNHEY and CDR2 SVGAGI. Trimming took 6 bases from V and 4 from J; bases not matched to a gene: 10. In nucleotides, the CDR3 is TGTGCCAGCAGGTTGACAGGGGACCCCCCCTATGGCTACACCTTC. Translation: CASRLTGDPPYGYTF.

This clone was picked up one time. V usage is TRBV5-4 and J usage is TRBJ1-3, with D possibly matching TRBD1 (6 bases). Germline V gene sequence: CDR1 SGHNT, CDR2 YYREEE (reference sequence). CDR3 length: 17 residues. V was pared by 0 bases and J by 4 bases, with 17 bases between. Written as DNA, the CDR3 is TGTGCCAGCAGCTTGGCCGAGGGGGGGGGCTACGGAAACACCATATATTTT. As protein: CASSLAEGGGYGNTIYF.

This clone appeared once. The V call is TRBV9, the J call TRBJ1-1; tentatively, D is TRBD1 (5 bases). V gave up 0 bases and J gave up 0 bases, with 15 bases separating them. The V gene's germline CDR1 is SGDLS and CDR2 YYNGEE. The CDR3 is 17 amino acids. The CDR3 reads CASSVGPGGPMNTEAFF. The CDR3 coding sequence is TGTGCCAGCAGCGTAGGGCCGGGGGGACCCATGAACACTGAAGCTTTCTTT. Full variable domain (outside the CDR3, taken from reference TRBV9 and TRBJ1-1): DSGVTQTPKHLITATGQRVTLRCSPRSGDLSVYWYQQSLDQGLQFLIQYYNGEERAKGNILERFSAQQFPDLHSELNLSSLELGDSALYFCASSVGPGGPMNTEAFFGQGTRLTVV.

The genes are TRBV5-1 and TRBJ1-3; 8 bases are shared with TRBD1. Trimming removed 3 bases from V and 0 bases from J; junction bases left unmatched: 23. Germline-derived CDR1 and CDR2 are SGHRS and YFSETQ. CDR3 size: 22 residues. The CDR3 is CASSWRPGGYGRSHNSGNTIYF. In DNA, the CDR3 is TGCGCCAGCAGCTGGAGGCCAGGGGGCTACGGACGGAGCCACAACTCTGGAAACACCATATATTTT.

V usage is TRBV29-1 and J usage is TRBJ1-1; D perhaps matches TRBD1 (5 bases). The V gene lost 4 bases and the J gene lost 2 bases, with 14 bases spanning the gap. Germline lookup yields CDR1 SQVTM and CDR2 ANQGSEA. The CDR3 sequence is 14 residues long. The CDR3, as DNA: TGCAGCGTTGGGCCCGACAGCTTTAACACTGAAGCTTTCTTT. Amino acids: CSVGPDSFNTEAFF. The whole variable domain, remainder taken from reference TRBV29-1 and TRBJ1-1, is SAVISQKPSRDICQRGTSLTIQCQVDSQVTMMFWYRQQPGQSLTLIATANQGSEATYESGFVIDKFPISRPNLTFSTLTVSNMSPEDSSIYLCSVGPDSFNTEAFFGQGTRLTVV.

In its sample, this clone was seen a few times. The chain combines TRBV12-5 with TRBJ2-5; the D gene is possibly TRBD2 (6 bases). The CDR3 contains 13 residues. Trimming took 7 bases from V and 4 from J, leaving 13 bases between them. Germline assignment: CDR1 LGHNT and CDR2 FRNRAP. The CDR3 DNA reads as TGTGCTAGTGCCGGGGGTCGGGGAGAGACCCAGTACTTC. As protein: CASAGGRGETQYF.

The genes are TRBV28 and TRBJ2-7; a possible D gene is TRBD1 (6 bases). Trimming shortened V by 6 bases and J by 0 bases, and 9 bases separated the two germline ends. The germline V gene encodes CDR1 MDHEN and CDR2 SYDVKM. The CDR3 loop spans 13 amino acids. The CDR3 reads CASRRTVSYEQYF. The CDR3 DNA reads as TGTGCCAGCAGGAGGACAGTCTCCTACGAGCAGTACTTC.

The CDR3 reads CASSLASGLAAGPEAFF. The CDR3 bases are TGCGCCAGCAGCTTGGCCTCAGGGCTCGCGGCGGGACCTGAAGCTTTCTTT. This sequence joins TRBV5-1 and TRBJ1-1, with D maybe TRBD1 (5 bases). CDR3 size: 17 residues. Trimming left V 0 bases short and J 6 bases short, with 21 bases between. Germline loops: CDR1 SGHRS, CDR2 YFSETQ.

The chain links TRBV9 to TRBJ2-3, with 9 nucleotides matching TRBD2. The CDR3 spans 16 residues. Looked up from germline, CDR1 is SGDLS and CDR2 is YYNGEE. The V gene end was trimmed by 4 bases and the J gene end by 1 base; junction bases not matched to a gene: 7. CDR3 region: CASSTRTSAGTDTQYF. Written as DNA, the CDR3 is TGTGCCAGCAGCACCCGGACTAGCGCCGGCACAGATACGCAGTATTTT.

This sequence joins TRBV2 and TRBJ1-2, with a tentative D call TRBD1 (5 bases). The CDR3 sequence is 16 residues long. V shed 1 base and J shed 10 bases, with 22 bases lying between them. Germline CDR1 is SNHLY and CDR2 is FYNNEI. CDR3 DNA sequence: TGTGCCAGCAGTGAAGGGCCGGGGGACCGTACTGAAGTCTACACCTTC. This gives the protein CASSEGPGDRTEVYTF.

The V gene is TRBV14, the J gene TRBJ2-1; 7 bases agree with TRBD1. The CDR3 runs 16 residues. The V segment lost 0 bases and the J segment 2 bases; nucleotides outside the gene matches: 4. Per germline, CDR1 SGHDN and CDR2 FVKESK. CDR3 sequence reads: CASSQEQGGPYNEQFF. CDR3 nucleotide sequence: TGTGCCAGCAGCCAAGAGCAAGGGGGCCCCTACAATGAGCAGTTCTTC.